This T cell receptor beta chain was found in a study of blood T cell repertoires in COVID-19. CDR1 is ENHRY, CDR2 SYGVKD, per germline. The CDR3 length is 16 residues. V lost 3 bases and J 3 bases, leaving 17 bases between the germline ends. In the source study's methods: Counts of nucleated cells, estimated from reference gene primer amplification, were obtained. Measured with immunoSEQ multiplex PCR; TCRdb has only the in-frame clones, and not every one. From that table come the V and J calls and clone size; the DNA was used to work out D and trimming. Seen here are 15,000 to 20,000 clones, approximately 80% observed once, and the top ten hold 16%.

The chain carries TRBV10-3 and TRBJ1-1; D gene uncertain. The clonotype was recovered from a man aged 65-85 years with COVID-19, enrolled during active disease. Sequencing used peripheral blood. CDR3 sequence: CAISDPRRRLDTEAFF. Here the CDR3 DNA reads TGTGCCATCAGTGACCCACGGAGGAGACTGGACACTGAAGCTTTCTTT.